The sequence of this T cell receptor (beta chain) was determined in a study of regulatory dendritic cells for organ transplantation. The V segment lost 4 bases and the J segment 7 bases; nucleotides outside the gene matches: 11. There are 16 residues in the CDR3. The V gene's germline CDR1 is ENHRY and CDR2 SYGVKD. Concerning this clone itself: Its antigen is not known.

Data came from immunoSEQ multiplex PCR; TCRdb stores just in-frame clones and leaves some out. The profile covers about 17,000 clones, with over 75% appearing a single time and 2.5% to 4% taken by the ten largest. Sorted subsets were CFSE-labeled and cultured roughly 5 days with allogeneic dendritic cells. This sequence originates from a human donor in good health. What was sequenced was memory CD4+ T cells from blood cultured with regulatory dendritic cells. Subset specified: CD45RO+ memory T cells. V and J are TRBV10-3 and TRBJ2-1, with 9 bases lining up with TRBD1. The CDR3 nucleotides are TGTGCCATCAGTGGGGGCCTGGGACAGGGTGGGAATGAGCAGTTCTTC. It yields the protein CAISGGLGQGGNEQFF.